A single sample gave rise to the 9 T cell receptor beta chains below, sequenced in a study of breast tumors, draining lymph nodes, adjacent tissues. TCRdb reprocessed the multiplex PCR reads with MiXCR, giving one entry per CDR3 protein. The data hold about 300,000 distinct CDR3 sequences, with 30% to 35% observed a single time. Samples came from axillary lymph nodes draining the breast cancer. Sequenced sample: axillary lymph node tissue. The receptor source for this set is a female donor with breast cancer. Some clones in this sample may be carry-over from other donors' samples.

Concerning this clonotype: This may be a read error, as it is one base from a much larger clone. The CDR3 end shows no conserved phenylalanine or tryptophan, and so a read error is likely. This chain joins TRBV6-1 and TRBJ2-1; possibly TRBD2 for D (5 bases). CDR1 MNHNS and CDR2 SASEGT come from the germline V gene. V lost 6 bases to trimming and J lost 10 bases, with 10 bases between them. The CDR3 extends over 11 amino acids. CDR3 bases: TGTGCCAGCAGGAGGGCGAGGGAGCAGTTCTCC. It specifies CASRRAREQFS.

CDR3 amino acids: CASGSGQSSYNEQFF. The DNA for the CDR3 is TGCGCCAGCGGATCGGGACAAAGCTCCTACAATGAGCAGTTCTTC. This rearrangement joins TRBV4-1 to TRBJ2-1, with D perhaps TRBD1 (6 bases). The germline gives CDR1 MGHRA, CDR2 YSYEKL. The CDR3 has 15 residues. V shed 8 bases and J shed 0 bases, with 14 bases lying between them.

The V call is TRBV7-9, the J call TRBJ1-6, with 7 bases matching TRBD1. The V gene end was trimmed by 2 bases and the J gene end by 5 bases; junction bases not matched to a gene: 3. The CDR3 runs to 15 residues. The V gene's germline CDR1 is SEHNR and CDR2 FQNEAQ (reference sequence). CDR3 sequence: CASSLYGTDNSPLHF. CDR3 coding DNA: TGTGCCAGCAGCTTATACGGGACAGATAATTCACCCCTCCACTTT.

The chain uses TRBV5-4 and TRBJ2-1, with TRBD1 identical over 12 bases. The CDR3 has 16 residues. Germline loops: CDR1 SGHNT, CDR2 YYREEE (reference sequence). The V segment lost 7 bases and the J segment 10 bases; nucleotides outside the gene matches: 15. CDR3 residues: CASFHRRDRGPKEQFF. CDR3 in DNA: TGTGCCAGCTTCCATCGCCGGGACAGGGGGCCTAAGGAGCAGTTCTTC.

CDR3 DNA sequence: TGTGCCTGGAGTGTACGGCAGGGTGACATTCAGTACTTC. Translation: CAWSVRQGDIQYF. The gene calls are TRBV30 and TRBJ2-4; D perhaps matches TRBD1 (5 bases). The V gene lost 0 bases and the J gene lost 8 bases, with 11 bases spanning the gap. CDR1 and CDR2 (germline): GTSNPN, SVGIG (reference sequence). This CDR3 is 13 amino acids long.

Remarks on this clonotype: One junction end disagrees with the germline gene, perhaps due to a read error. This sequence joins TRBV4-3 and TRBJ2-6; perhaps TRBD1 as D (5 bases). The V gene's germline CDR1 is LGHNA and CDR2 YSLEER. This CDR3 is 15 amino acids long. The CDR3 DNA follows: TGCGCCAGCAGCCAAGAGGCGTATGGGGCCGACGTCCTGACTTTC. It is translated as CASSQEAYGADVLTF.

This clonotype has a count of ten or more. V usage is TRBV2 and J usage is TRBJ1-6, with D possibly being TRBD1 (5 bases). CDR1 SNHLY and CDR2 FYNNEI come from the germline V gene. V was shortened by 3 bases and J by 1 base, with 7 bases between the two germline ends. The CDR3 has 15 residues. The CDR3 nucleotides read TGTGCCAGCAGTGATAGGGGATCCTATAATTCACCCCTCCACTTT. Protein: CASSDRGSYNSPLHF.

Concerning this clonotype: An end of the junction does not agree with germline; a read error may underlie this. The CDR3 protein is CACSLVGADTGELFF. CDR3 sequence (DNA): TGTGCCTGCAGCCTGGTAGGGGCCGACACCGGGGAGCTGTTTTTT. The rearrangement links TRBV5-4 to TRBJ2-2, with D perhaps TRBD1 (5 bases). CDR3 size: 15 residues. Germline assignment: CDR1 SGHNT and CDR2 YYREEE (reference sequence).

Many counts were recorded for this clonotype. The V gene is TRBV5-8, the J gene TRBJ1-2; 8 bases fit TRBD1. The V gene end was trimmed by 6 bases and the J gene end by 7 bases; junction bases not matched to a gene: 14. The CDR3 sequence is 15 residues long. Germline V gene data show CDR1 as SGHTS and CDR2 as YDEGEE. CDR3 in amino acids: CASNSGGARVGGYTF. DNA for the CDR3: TGTGCCAGCAACTCAGGGGGCGCTCGGGTGGGTGGCTACACCTTC. Supplemented by reference TRBV5-8 and TRBJ1-2, the full variable domain reads EAGVTQSPTHLIKTRGQQATLRCSPISGHTSVYWYQQALGLGLQFLLWYDEGEERNRGNFPPRFSGRQFPNYSSELNVNALELEDSALYLCASNSGGARVGGYTFGSGTRLTVV.